Detailed here is one TCR beta chain. The identical CDR3 is also encoded by other nucleotide sequences in the sample. The data originate from a study of control samples from healthy donors and cancer patients. Produced via immunoSEQ multiplex PCR; TCRdb's table is partial and in-frame only. Here the sample spans fewer than 200,000 clones, 80% to 95% being singletons. Trimming left V 0 bases short and J 4 bases short, with 4 bases between. The V gene's germline CDR1 is DFQATT and CDR2 SNEGSKA (reference sequence). The CDR3 has 11 amino acids. This receptor was obtained from a woman aged 55-75 years in good health. Sequencing used blood. V is TRBV20-1 and J is TRBJ2-7, with no clear D. CDR3 sequence (DNA): TGCAGTGCTAGAGACTCGTACGAGCAGTACTTC. This sequence encodes CSARDSYEQYF.